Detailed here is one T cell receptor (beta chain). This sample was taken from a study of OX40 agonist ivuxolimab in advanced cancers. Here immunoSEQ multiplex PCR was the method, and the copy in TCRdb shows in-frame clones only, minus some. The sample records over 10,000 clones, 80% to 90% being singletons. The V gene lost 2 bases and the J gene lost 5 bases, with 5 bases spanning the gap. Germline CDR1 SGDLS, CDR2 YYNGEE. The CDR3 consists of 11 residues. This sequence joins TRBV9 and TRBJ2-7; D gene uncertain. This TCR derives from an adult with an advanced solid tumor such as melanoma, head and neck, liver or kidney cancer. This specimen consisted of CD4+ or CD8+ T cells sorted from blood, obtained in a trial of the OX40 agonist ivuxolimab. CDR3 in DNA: TGTGCCAGCAGCGTGGGGAACGAGCAGTACTTC. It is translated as CASSVGNEQYF.